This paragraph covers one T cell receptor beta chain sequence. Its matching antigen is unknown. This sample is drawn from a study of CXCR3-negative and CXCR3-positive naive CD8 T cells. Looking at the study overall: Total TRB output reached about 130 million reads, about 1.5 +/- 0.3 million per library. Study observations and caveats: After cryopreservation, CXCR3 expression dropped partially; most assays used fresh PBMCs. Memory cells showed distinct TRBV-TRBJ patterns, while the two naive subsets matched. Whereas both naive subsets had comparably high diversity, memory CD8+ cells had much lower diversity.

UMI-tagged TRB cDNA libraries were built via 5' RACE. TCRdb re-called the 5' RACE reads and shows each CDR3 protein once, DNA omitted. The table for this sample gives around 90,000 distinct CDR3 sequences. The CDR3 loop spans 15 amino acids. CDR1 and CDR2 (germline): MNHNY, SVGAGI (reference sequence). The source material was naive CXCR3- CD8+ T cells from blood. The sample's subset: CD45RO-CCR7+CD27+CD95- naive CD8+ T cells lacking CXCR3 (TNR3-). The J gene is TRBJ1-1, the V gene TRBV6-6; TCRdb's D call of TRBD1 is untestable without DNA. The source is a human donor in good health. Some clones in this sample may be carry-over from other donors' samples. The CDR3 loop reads CASRPFQGNPTEAFF.